The clone carrying this T cell receptor beta chain has more than one count but fewer than ten. Any patient presenting with uncontrolled infection, other autoimmune disease, pregnancy or lactation was left out. This sample holds PBMCs from about 10 ml fresh peripheral blood. The data were taken from a study of T cells in Graves' hyperthyroidism and ophthalmopathy. Study-wide background: Staff took peripheral blood when the initial diagnosis was made, before any treatment began.

Amplified TCR beta CDR3 regions derived from RNA transcripts. HTBI primers drove first-round RT-PCR of the TCR CDR3. TCRdb re-called the multiplex PCR reads through MiXCR, storing one row per CDR3 protein. In the table there are 730,000 or so distinct CDR3 sequences, about 19% of which are singletons. The CDR3 loop spans 15 amino acids. V lost 4 bases to trimming and J lost 8 bases, with 18 bases between them. CDR1 is SGHRS, CDR2 YFSETQ, per germline. The sample comprised blood. The origin of this receptor is a woman in her fifties or sixties with Graves' hyperthyroidism that later progressed to Graves' ophthalmopathy. The chain uses TRBV5-1 and TRBJ1-4; D may be TRBD1 (5 bases). DNA of the CDR3: TGCGCCAGCAGCCCGGGACCCGGACGGGACGAAAAACTGTTTTTT. This gives the protein CASSPGPGRDEKLFF.